The T cell receptor (beta chain) under discussion was sequenced for a study of PD-L1 blockade in urothelial cancer. Study background: In the mid-2010s, patients got going on atezolizumab, taking 1,200 mg intravenously every 3 weeks. Samples came from 3 weeks, at the second dose, and 6 weeks into treatment.

Germline CDR1 reads SGHRS; CDR2 reads YFSETQ. V was pared by 5 bases and J by 3 bases, with 8 bases of the junction left unmatched. This CDR3 is 15 amino acids long. Data came from immunoSEQ multiplex PCR; TCRdb stores just in-frame clones and leaves some out. The sample contains about 100,000 clones, 91% of which appear only once. Turning to this clone: What it recognizes is unknown.

General study points: By 3 weeks, tumor-associated blood clones had expanded more in durable-benefit patients.

The origin of this receptor is a woman aged 80 or older with urothelial cancer. The rearrangement links TRBV5-1 to TRBJ2-3, with TRBD2 matching 8 bases. The sample in question was PBMCs, obtained around atezolizumab (anti-PD-L1) treatment. Here the CDR3 DNA reads TGCGCCAGCAGTCGGGAGGGACTCAGAACAGATACGCAGTATTTT. This sequence encodes CASSREGLRTDTQYF.